This TCR beta chain was profiled in a study of OX40 agonist ivuxolimab in advanced cancers. Background on the study: Three individuals attained partial responses, comprising one hepatocellular carcinoma case and two cutaneous melanoma cases.

On this clone itself: Its cognate antigen is unknown.

Method: immunoSEQ multiplex PCR; TCRdb's copy keeps in-frame clones and lacks some. Of some 59,000 clones listed, roughly 90% are singletons. Whole-study results and caveats: Nonresponders, in some cases, also had low normalized T-cell clonal expansion. Specificity for antigen went undetermined in the expanded peripheral T cells.

This clonotype originated in an adult with an advanced solid tumor such as melanoma, head and neck, liver or kidney cancer. The source was CD4+ or CD8+ T cells sorted from blood, collected in a trial of the OX40 agonist ivuxolimab.

The CDR3 nucleotides are TGTGCCAGCAGCTCCATGGGGTGGTCGACGATTCAGCAGTACTTC. It encodes CASSSMGWSTIQQYF. The rearrangement joins TRBV7-9 to TRBJ2-7; D gene uncertain. The CDR3 is 15 amino acids. Germline CDR1 is SEHNR and CDR2 is FQNEAQ (reference sequence). With 4 bases removed from V and 8 bases from J, the gap between germline ends came to 21 bases.